This T cell receptor beta chain was documented in a study of cytomegalovirus exposure and HLA in healthy donors. This clone was detected a few times. Antigen specificity is unknown. Regarding the study as a whole: Reportedly, HLA-A and HLA-B alleles of most subjects were accurately predicted from TCR beta. TCR beta V- and J-gene trimming was later associated with a missense DCLRE1C variant. A list of more than 150 TCR beta chains associated with cytomegalovirus was given. Later analysis found that TCR beta chains associated with HLA were more clonally expanded than other, equally common chains.

Vbeta (60) and Jbeta (13) primers were used in the PCR. Sequencing used immunoSEQ multiplex PCR; TCRdb keeps in-frame clones, though not all of them. The sample records 75,000 to 100,000 clones, about four fifths being singletons. The germline V gene has CDR1 LNHDA and CDR2 SQIVND (reference sequence). The V gene end was trimmed by 5 bases and the J gene end by 11 bases; junction bases not matched to a gene: 9. This CDR3 is 13 amino acids long. The V and J genes are TRBV19 and TRBJ1-1, with 9 bases that match TRBD1. This TCR was sampled from a man aged 40-49 years in good health and CMV-seropositive. Sequenced: PBMCs. The CDR3 DNA reads as TGTGCCAGTAGTCCCCGGGACAGGGTATTGGCTTTCTTT. Its protein is CASSPRDRVLAFF.